This TCR beta chain was observed in a study of identifying expanded T cells in peripheral blood. Points from the study as a whole: Variance in clone template counts between approximately two-week samples significantly increased with total template count across all healthy donors. About 1.2 clones differed between technical replicates, versus around 15 and 19 over time.

Of note for this clone: Its antigen is unidentified.

Healthy donors had no documented immune events, such as infections, while sampled. The data were produced by immunoSEQ multiplex PCR, yet TCRdb's version contains in-frame clones alone and is incomplete. This sample has tens of thousands of clones, with more than 75% found just once. Germline V gives CDR1 SGHDN, CDR2 FVKESK. The CDR3 consists of 14 residues. Trimming removed 4 bases at V and 4 bases at J, with 11 bases between. J is TRBJ2-1 and V is TRBV14, with D unclear. The receptor's source is a person aged 18-70 years in good health. The material sequenced was blood. The chain's CDR3 is CASSPSNRYNEQFF. Here the CDR3 DNA reads TGTGCCAGCAGCCCTAGTAACCGGTACAATGAGCAGTTCTTC.